One sample yielded the 22 T cell receptor beta chains listed below, sequenced in a study of T cell changes during pregnancy in multiple sclerosis. Libraries were prepared by immunoSEQ multiplex PCR; TCRdb keeps only in-frame clonotypes and omits some of them. The sample records around 130,000 clones, roughly 92% being singletons. The starting material was peripheral blood, obtained before pregnancy. All receptors derive from a female donor with multiple sclerosis, enrolled in a pregnancy study.

The chain links TRBV30 to TRBJ1-1; TRBD1 might be the D (6 bases). This CDR3 comprises 14 residues. Trimming stripped 1 base from V and 0 bases from J, with 9 bases between. CDR1 and CDR2 (germline): GTSNPN, SVGIG (reference sequence). This CDR3 is CAWSGGGLNTEAFF. DNA for the CDR3: TGTGCCTGGAGTGGTGGGGGCCTGAACACTGAAGCTTTCTTT.

The chain combines TRBV5-8 with TRBJ2-3, with 9 nucleotides matching TRBD1. The CDR3 length is 16 residues. Germline V CDR1 and CDR2: SGHTS, YDEGEE. The V and J ends lost 4 bases and 4 bases, in that order; junction bases with no gene match: 10. The CDR3 reads CASSLYRDRVSDTQYF. The CDR3 DNA reads as TGTGCCAGCAGCCTGTACCGGGACAGGGTTTCAGATACGCAGTATTTT.

The chain carries TRBV19 and TRBJ2-1, with TRBD2 matching 16 bases. V trimming: 7 bases; J trimming: 2 bases; junction bases outside the gene matches: 11. The CDR3 consists of 19 residues. Germline V lookup: CDR1 LNHDA, CDR2 SQIVND (reference sequence). CDR3 sequence: CASIGPGLAGGPPYNEQFF. DNA for the CDR3: TGTGCCAGTATTGGACCGGGACTAGCGGGGGGGCCCCCCTACAATGAGCAGTTCTTC.

This sequence joins TRBV4-1 and TRBJ1-1; the D is unclear. This CDR3 comprises 14 residues. The V and J ends lost 1 base and 1 base respectively, with 7 bases between them. In germline, CDR1 is MGHRA, CDR2 YSYEKL. CDR3 sequence reads: CASSQAGGNTEAFF. The CDR3 coding sequence is TGCGCCAGCAGCCAAGCCGGCGGGAACACTGAAGCTTTCTTT.

This chain links TRBV30 with TRBJ1-6; D may be TRBD1 (5 bases). V lost 2 bases, J lost 6 bases, and 14 bases lay in between. There are 15 residues in the CDR3. Per germline, CDR1 GTSNPN and CDR2 SVGIG (reference sequence). The CDR3, as DNA: TGTGCCTGGAGTACTTCCGGGGGTCCTAATTCACCCCTCCACTTT. This codes for CAWSTSGGPNSPLHF.

CDR3 residues: CAWSVKTGRGASPLHF. The CDR3, as DNA: TGTGCCTGGAGTGTAAAGACGGGGAGGGGTGCTTCACCCCTCCACTTT. V is TRBV30 and J is TRBJ1-6, with D possibly being TRBD1 (5 bases). Trimming removed 0 bases from V and 9 bases from J, with 18 bases in between. CDR3 length equals 16 residues. Germline assignment: CDR1 GTSNPN and CDR2 SVGIG (reference sequence).

This chain joins TRBV7-3 and TRBJ1-3; weak D call: TRBD1 (6 bases). Per the germline V gene, CDR1 is SGHTA and CDR2 is FQGTGA. Trimming cost V 5 bases and J 10 bases, with 15 bases left between them. CDR3 length: 13 residues. The CDR3 DNA reads TGTGCCAGCAGCCCATTCTTTGGGACAACCATATATTTT. This sequence encodes CASSPFFGTTIYF. Full variable domain (remainder filled in from reference TRBV7-3 and TRBJ1-3): GAGVSQTPSNKVTEKGKYVELRCDPISGHTALYWYRQSLGQGPEFLIYFQGTGAADDSGLPNDRFFAVRPEGSVSTLKIQRTERGDSAVYLCASSPFFGTTIYFGEGSWLTVV.

The chain links TRBV4-1 to TRBJ2-5; TRBD1 aligns across 9 bases. Germline lookup yields CDR1 MGHRA and CDR2 YSYEKL. The CDR3 is made up of 15 amino acids. V gave up 4 bases and J gave up 5 bases; unmatched junction bases: 8. The CDR3 bases are TGCGCCAGCAGCCTAGTTGGGACAGGGTCCGAGACCCAGTACTTC. It codes for CASSLVGTGSETQYF.

The CDR3 spells CASSLPQGAGDTEAFF. The CDR3 DNA follows: TGTGCCAGCAGCTTGCCACAGGGGGCTGGGGACACTGAAGCTTTCTTT. The V and J genes are TRBV7-9 and TRBJ1-1; 9 bases are a match to TRBD1. J lost 3 bases, V lost 3 bases, and 8 bases had no gene match. Germline loops: CDR1 SEHNR, CDR2 FQNEAQ (reference sequence). This CDR3 is 16 amino acids long.

J is TRBJ2-5 and V is TRBV28; TRBD1 agrees at 11 bases. Germline loops: CDR1 MDHEN, CDR2 SYDVKM. The V segment lost 3 bases and the J segment 5 bases; nucleotides outside the gene matches: 5. This CDR3 is built from 15 residues. CDR3 residues: CASSFRTGGAETQYF. The CDR3 nucleotides are TGTGCCAGCAGTTTCAGGACAGGGGGCGCGGAGACCCAGTACTTC.

The genes are TRBV6-5 and TRBJ1-2, with D tentatively TRBD1 (6 bases). V lost 6 bases and J 4 bases, leaving 18 bases between the germline ends. This CDR3 spans 15 amino acids. Germline V gives CDR1 MNHEY, CDR2 SVGAGI. In DNA form, the CDR3 reads TGTGCCAGCAGCCAGGGGTCCCTCACCGTCTATGGCTACACCTTC. It is translated as CASSQGSLTVYGYTF.

This clone has just a few counts. The rearrangement uses TRBV10-2 and TRBJ1-2; 9 nucleotides match TRBD1. CDR3 length: 14 amino acids. Germline CDR1 WSHSY, CDR2 SAAADI. Trimming removed 8 bases from V and 4 bases from J; junction bases left unmatched: 8. The CDR3 DNA follows: TGCGCCAGCCTATCGTCGACAGGGGGCTATGGCTACACCTTC. Translation: CASLSSTGGYGYTF.

In its sample, this clone was seen a few times. The chain recombines TRBV5-1 with TRBJ1-2, with D uncertain. The CDR3 spans 13 residues. The V end was cut by 4 bases, the J end by 3 bases, with 10 bases between. Germline V gene lookup returns CDR1 SGHRS and CDR2 YFSETQ. Written as DNA, the CDR3 is TGCGCCAGCAGCCTAGGACTGGACTATGGCTACACCTTC. Translated, it gives CASSLGLDYGYTF.

As concerns this clone: The junction shows a germline mismatch at one end, possibly a read error. Additional DNA sequences in this sample encode the identical CDR3. The rearrangement uses TRBV6-5 and TRBJ1-2; D possibly corresponds to TRBD1 (6 bases). Per germline, CDR1 MNHEY and CDR2 SVGAGI. The CDR3 contains 14 residues. The CDR3 region is CASSPAGGRYGYTF. CDR3 in DNA: TGTGCTAGCAGTCCCGCGGGGGGGCGGTATGGCTACACCTTC.

The chain joins TRBV6-4 to TRBJ1-5; tentatively, D is TRBD1 (5 bases). CDR1 and CDR2 from the germline V gene are MRHNA and SNTAGT. The CDR3 consists of 15 residues. The ends were cut back, 7 bases at V and 6 bases at J, with 19 bases in the middle. The CDR3 sequence is CASIPRRRGSQPQHF. CDR3 coding DNA: TGTGCCAGCATCCCGAGACGGAGGGGTTCTCAGCCCCAGCATTTT.

This sequence joins TRBV7-3 and TRBJ1-1; D is perhaps TRBD1 (5 bases). The CDR3 is 16 residues long. CDR1 SGHTA and CDR2 FQGTGA come from the germline V gene. With 0 bases removed from V and 0 bases from J, the gap between germline ends came to 11 bases. Written as DNA, the CDR3 is TGTGCCAGCAGCTTAACGGGGGGAGTCATGAACACTGAAGCTTTCTTT. This codes for CASSLTGGVMNTEAFF.

The chain is built from TRBV28 and TRBJ2-7; D might be TRBD1 (5 bases). Trimming took off 8 bases at V and 2 bases at J, with 13 bases between the two ends. Germline V gives CDR1 MDHEN, CDR2 SYDVKM. The CDR3 is made up of 13 amino acids. In DNA, the CDR3 is TGTGCCAGCGGGCAGGGCCCTACCTACGAGCAGTACTTC. Translated: CASGQGPTYEQYF.

The chain joins TRBV19 to TRBJ2-1; a weak D match, TRBD1 (6 bases). The CDR3 runs 14 residues. The V end was cut by 5 bases, the J end by 5 bases, with 13 bases between. Germline V gene data show CDR1 as LNHDA and CDR2 as SQIVND (reference sequence). Written as DNA, the CDR3 is TGTGCCAGTAGTGTCCGGGACACCAACAATGAGCAGTTCTTC. It is translated as CASSVRDTNNEQFF.

The V gene is TRBV7-9, the J gene TRBJ2-7, with 7 bases lining up with TRBD1. Per germline, CDR1 SEHNR and CDR2 FQNEAQ (reference sequence). CDR3 size: 13 residues. The V gene end was trimmed by 6 bases and the J gene end by 3 bases; junction bases not matched to a gene: 5. For the CDR3, the DNA is TGTGCCAGCAGGCCGGGACAGAGCTACGAGCAGTACTTC. The encoded protein is CASRPGQSYEQYF.

This clone was detected only a few times. The J gene is TRBJ1-2, the V gene TRBV27; 7 positions agree with TRBD1. The CDR3 covers 13 residues. Germline CDR1 and CDR2: MNHEY and SMNVEV (reference sequence). V lost 8 bases, J lost 8 bases, and 11 bases stayed unmatched. The CDR3 DNA sequence: TGTGCCAGCCGCGGACAGGTATTAGGAGGCTACACCTTC. This translates into CASRGQVLGGYTF.

The chain combines TRBV5-6 with TRBJ2-1, with TRBD1 matching 8 bases. Losses at the gene ends were 0 bases for V and 12 bases for J; bases not matched to a gene: 2. The germline V gene encodes CDR1 SGHDT and CDR2 YYEEEE. CDR3 length: 12 amino acids. The CDR3 region is CASSLGGTGQFF. CDR3 nucleotides: TGTGCCAGCAGCTTGGGTGGGACAGGGCAGTTCTTC.

The chain has TRBV2 and TRBJ2-2, with 10 bases identical to TRBD2. This CDR3 region has 18 residues. Germline V gene lookup returns CDR1 SNHLY and CDR2 FYNNEI. J was trimmed by 1 base and V by 9 bases; bases with no gene match: 14. As DNA, the CDR3 is TGTGCCAGGGGGCAGAGGCTAGCGGGGGCCAAGAACACCGGGGAGCTGTTTTTT. This encodes CARGQRLAGAKNTGELFF.